The 21 T cell receptor beta chains below were found in one sample sequenced in a study of blood T cell repertoires in COVID-19. Using immunoSEQ multiplex PCR, the repertoire was profiled, and TCRdb retains in-frame clones only, with some absent. The sample records some 96,000 clones, 86% being singletons. The source material was peripheral blood. These TCRs come from a man aged 50 or older with acute or convalescent COVID-19.

The chain employs TRBV6-5 and TRBJ2-7; D is possibly TRBD2 (6 bases). The germline CDR1 and CDR2 sequences are MNHEY and SVGAGI. The V end was cut by 2 bases, the J end by 2 bases, with 10 bases between. The CDR3 is 14 residues long. The CDR3 protein is CASSYGSGAYEQYF. The CDR3 DNA is TGTGCCAGCAGTTACGGGTCGGGGGCCTACGAGCAGTACTTC.

The CDR3 reads CASSPDGSETPLHF. The CDR3 region has the DNA TGCGCCAGCTCTCCAGACGGGTCTGAAACACCCCTCCACTTT. The chain carries TRBV5-1 and TRBJ1-6; no clear D. Per the germline V gene, CDR1 is SGHRS and CDR2 is YFSETQ. The CDR3 sequence is 14 residues long. V was trimmed by 7 bases and J by 11 bases, leaving 19 bases between them.

V and J are TRBV4-1 and TRBJ2-7, with 10 bases that match TRBD2. Germline CDR1 MGHRA, CDR2 YSYEKL. V was clipped by 4 bases and J by 5 bases; unmatched bases: 8. CDR3 length equals 15 residues. The CDR3 region has the DNA TGCGCCAGCAGCCGCACGGGACTAGCGTCCCACGAGCAGTACTTC. Its translation: CASSRTGLASHEQYF.

This chain links TRBV6-1 with TRBJ2-7; weak D call: TRBD1 (5 bases). There are 16 residues in the CDR3. V was pared by 4 bases and J by 0 bases, with 16 bases between. Germline-derived CDR1 and CDR2 are MNHNS and SASEGT. Written as DNA, the CDR3 is TGTGCCAGCAGTGGGAGACAGTCGATAAGCTCCTACGAGCAGTACTTC. It is translated as CASSGRQSISSYEQYF.

The rearrangement links TRBV11-3 to TRBJ2-1; TRBD2 aligns across 12 bases. Germline CDR1 reads SGHNT; CDR2 reads YENEEA. The CDR3 consists of 18 residues. V shed 5 bases and J 0 bases; nucleotides not matched to a gene: 8. The CDR3 bases are TGTGCCAGCAGCCGACAACGGACTAGCGGGGTCTCCTACAATGAGCAGTTCTTC. Amino acid sequence: CASSRQRTSGVSYNEQFF.

This sequence joins TRBV7-9 and TRBJ1-1; 7 nucleotides match TRBD1. The germline CDR1 and CDR2 sequences are SEHNR and FQNEAQ (reference sequence). V was pared by 4 bases and J by 0 bases, with 2 bases of the junction left unmatched. The CDR3 consists of 14 residues. The CDR3 protein is CASSWDSVNTEAFF. For the CDR3, the DNA is TGTGCCAGCAGCTGGGACAGTGTGAACACTGAAGCTTTCTTT.

This clone was observed once. The chain recombines TRBV4-1 with TRBJ2-5; 11 positions agree with TRBD2. The ends lost 6 bases at V and 1 base at J; junction bases unmatched: 4. This CDR3 comprises 15 residues. CDR1 MGHRA and CDR2 YSYEKL come from the germline V gene. The CDR3 sequence is CASRRLAGTQETQYF. The CDR3 nucleotides are TGCGCCAGCAGACGACTAGCGGGAACCCAAGAGACCCAGTACTTC.

J is TRBJ2-2 and V is TRBV18; D is undetermined. Trimming took 2 bases from V and 2 from J, leaving 12 bases between them. CDR3 length: 16 residues. Germline CDR1 KGHSH, CDR2 LQKENI. CDR3 protein: CASSPIKLANTGELFF. The CDR3 region has the DNA TGTGCCAGCTCACCAATCAAGCTTGCTAACACCGGGGAGCTGTTTTTT.

There are many counts of this clone. Other nucleotide sequences in the sample specify the same CDR3. This chain links TRBV4-1 with TRBJ2-1; weak D call: TRBD2 (6 bases). The CDR3 has 14 residues. V lost 3 bases to trimming and J lost 2 bases, with 8 bases between them. CDR1 is MGHRA, CDR2 YSYEKL, per germline. The CDR3 loop is CASSQGEAYNEQFF. The CDR3 DNA follows: TGCGCCAGCAGCCAGGGGGAGGCCTACAATGAGCAGTTCTTC.

V and J are TRBV30 and TRBJ2-2, with TRBD1 matching over 7 bases. V lost 3 bases, J lost 6 bases, and 10 bases stayed unmatched. CDR3 length: 15 residues. CDR1 and CDR2 (germline): GTSNPN, SVGIG (reference sequence). This CDR3 is CAWRNRGQAAGELFF. The CDR3 nucleotides are TGTGCCTGGAGAAACCGCGGACAGGCGGCCGGGGAGCTGTTTTTT.

This rearrangement joins TRBV5-1 to TRBJ2-2, with TRBD2 matching 14 bases. This CDR3 region has 19 residues. V dropped 4 bases and J dropped 2; count of bases not matched to a gene: 10. CDR1 and CDR2 (germline): SGHRS, YFSETQ. CDR3 DNA: TGCGCCAGCAGCCTGAGACCCGGGACTAGCGGGAGAAACACCGGGGAGCTGTTTTTT. Translation gives CASSLRPGTSGRNTGELFF.

The chain carries TRBV5-1 and TRBJ2-1; weak D call: TRBD2 (8 bases). CDR3 length: 19 amino acids. Per the germline V gene, CDR1 is SGHRS and CDR2 is YFSETQ. Trimming stripped 0 bases from V and 2 bases from J, with 21 bases between. The CDR3, as DNA: TGCGCCAGCAGCTTGGTACAGGGGATGACGGGAGGGCCCTACAATGAGCAGTTCTTC. Its protein is CASSLVQGMTGGPYNEQFF.

CDR3 sequence: CASSPGQLQGGGYTF. The CDR3 nucleotides read TGCGCCAGCAGCCCGGGACAGCTCCAAGGGGGAGGCTACACCTTC. The rearrangement links TRBV5-1 to TRBJ1-2; TRBD1 matches at 7 bases. The ends lost 4 bases at V and 8 bases at J; junction bases unmatched: 14. In germline, CDR1 is SGHRS, CDR2 YFSETQ. The CDR3 has 15 amino acids. Complete variable domain (other parts from reference TRBV5-1 and TRBJ1-2): KAGVTQTPRYLIKTRGQQVTLSCSPISGHRSVSWYQQTPGQGLQFLFEYFSETQRNKGNFPGRFSGRQFSNSRSEMNVSTLELGDSALYLCASSPGQLQGGGYTFGSGTRLTVV.

The chain links TRBV5-8 to TRBJ2-2; TRBD2 aligns across 13 bases. V was clipped by 1 base and J by 5 bases; unmatched bases: 8. Per the germline V gene, CDR1 is SGHTS and CDR2 is YDEGEE. The CDR3 consists of 18 residues. CDR3 coding DNA: TGTGCCAGCAGCTTGTGGGGAACGGGACTAGCGGGAACCGGGGAGCTGTTTTTT. Translation gives CASSLWGTGLAGTGELFF.

The rearrangement links TRBV6-5 to TRBJ2-7, with TRBD1 matching over 10 bases. Germline V lookup: CDR1 MNHEY, CDR2 SVGAGI. Unmatched junction bases numbered 8, after V lost 5 bases and J lost 7 bases. CDR3 length: 14 residues. CDR3 region: CASSPRGTGVEQYF. The DNA of the CDR3 is TGTGCCAGCAGTCCCCGAGGGACAGGGGTTGAGCAGTACTTC.

The genes are TRBV2 and TRBJ1-5; D may be TRBD1 (6 bases). Trimming pared 7 bases from V and 3 bases from J, leaving 19 bases between. CDR1 is SNHLY, CDR2 FYNNEI, per germline. The CDR3 is made up of 16 amino acids. CDR3 in amino acids: CASTRQAGVPNQPQHF. As DNA, the CDR3 is TGTGCCAGCACTCGACAGGCGGGTGTACCCAATCAGCCCCAGCATTTT.

The chain carries TRBV2 and TRBJ2-3; 8 positions agree with TRBD2. Germline V lookup: CDR1 SNHLY, CDR2 FYNNEI. After removal of 3 bases from V and 7 bases from J, the junction contained 6 bases not matched to a gene. CDR3 size: 14 residues. The CDR3 spells CASSDTAGGYTQYF. The DNA of the CDR3 is TGTGCCAGCAGTGACACGGCGGGAGGTTATACGCAGTATTTT.

The chain couples TRBV5-1 to TRBJ2-3; TRBD2 is a possible D gene (6 bases). CDR1 and CDR2 from the germline V gene are SGHRS and YFSETQ. The CDR3 length is 16 residues. Trimming took 0 bases from V and 4 from J, leaving 15 bases between them. DNA of the CDR3: TGCGCCAGCAGCTTGGATGGGGGAGGAGCGGCAGATACGCAGTATTTT. As protein: CASSLDGGGAADTQYF.

The rearrangement links TRBV4-1 to TRBJ2-7; D perhaps matches TRBD2 (5 bases). In germline, CDR1 is MGHRA, CDR2 YSYEKL. The V gene lost 0 bases and the J gene lost 0 bases, with 9 bases spanning the gap. The CDR3 is 15 residues long. This CDR3 reads CASSQEGATSYEQYF. DNA of the CDR3: TGCGCCAGCAGCCAAGAGGGAGCTACCTCCTACGAGCAGTACTTC.

This rearrangement joins TRBV5-1 to TRBJ2-2; 10 nucleotides agree with TRBD2. V shed 4 bases, J shed 1 base, and the junction held 16 bases outside the gene matches. The germline V gene has CDR1 SGHRS and CDR2 YFSETQ. This CDR3 contains 20 residues. The CDR3 region has the DNA TGCGCCAGCAGCGTGGGGTTGAGCGGGAGGGCCGGAATGAACACCGGGGAGCTGTTTTTT. The encoded protein is CASSVGLSGRAGMNTGELFF. Based on the CDR3 plus reference TRBV5-1 and TRBJ2-2, the full variable domain is KAGVTQTPRYLIKTRGQQVTLSCSPISGHRSVSWYQQTPGQGLQFLFEYFSETQRNKGNFPGRFSGRQFSNSRSEMNVSTLELGDSALYLCASSVGLSGRAGMNTGELFFGEGSRLTVL.

V usage is TRBV6-5 and J usage is TRBJ2-1, with 8 bases matching TRBD2. Per germline, CDR1 MNHEY and CDR2 SVGAGI. CDR3 length: 15 amino acids. J was trimmed by 2 bases and V by 6 bases; bases with no gene match: 6. DNA of the CDR3: TGTGCCAGCAGAGCTACTAGCGGAACCTACAATGAGCAGTTCTTC. Amino acids: CASRATSGTYNEQFF.